Sequencing of this T cell receptor beta chain was carried out in a study of blood T cell repertoires in COVID-19. The overall study: COVID-19 samples from acute and convalescent phases originated in the United States, Italy and Spain.

In the source study's methods: Reference gene primer amplification gave estimated nucleated cell counts. The table came from immunoSEQ multiplex PCR; TCRdb's copy has only in-frame clones and leaves some out. V and J calls and clone size are as listed in that table; D and trimming were resolved from the DNA. The sample holds about 250,000 clones; around nine tenths are singletons and the top ten take roughly 1.6%. J lost 1 base, V lost 3 bases, and 4 bases had no gene match. CDR3 length equals 15 residues. The germline CDR1 and CDR2 sequences are DFQATT and SNEGSKA (reference sequence). The source is a woman aged 60-75 years who had recovered from COVID-19. The chain joins TRBV20-1 to TRBJ2-3; 10 bases fit TRBD2. Sequenced sample: peripheral blood. The CDR3 bases are TGCAGTGCTAGTCGGCTAGCGGGGGGCACAGATACGCAGTATTTT. This gives the protein CSASRLAGGTDTQYF.